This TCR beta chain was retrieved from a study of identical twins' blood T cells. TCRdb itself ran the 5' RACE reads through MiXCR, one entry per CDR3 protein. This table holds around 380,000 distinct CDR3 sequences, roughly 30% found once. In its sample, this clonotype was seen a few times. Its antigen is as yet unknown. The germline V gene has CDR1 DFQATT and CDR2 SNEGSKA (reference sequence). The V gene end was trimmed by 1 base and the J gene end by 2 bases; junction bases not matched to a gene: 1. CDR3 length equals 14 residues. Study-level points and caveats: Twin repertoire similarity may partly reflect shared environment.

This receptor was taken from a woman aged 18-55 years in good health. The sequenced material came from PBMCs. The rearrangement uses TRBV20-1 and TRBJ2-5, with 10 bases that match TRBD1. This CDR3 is CSARAGQGQETQYF. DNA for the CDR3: TGCAGTGCTAGAGCGGGACAGGGGCAAGAGACCCAGTACTTC.